This TCR beta chain emerged from a study of cytomegalovirus exposure and HLA in healthy donors. Study summary: Tens of millions of unique TCRs from HLA-typed donors made up an early data release.

Study conclusions and caveats: Later work found that TCR association rates differed between HLA loci; DRB1 had the most and HLA-C the fewest. Reportedly, cytomegalovirus status was diagnosed with high sensitivity and specificity. Most TCR sequences were uncommon, yet certain public TCRs appeared in many donors.

The study ran its PCR with 60 Vbeta and 13 Jbeta primers. The repertoire was sequenced with immunoSEQ multiplex PCR; TCRdb's copy has only in-frame clones and lacks some. The data hold roughly 140,000 clones, with around 83% observed a single time. As to this clone: Its antigen is still unknown.

CDR1 LNHNV and CDR2 YYDKDF come from the germline V gene (reference sequence). With V trimmed by 3 bases and J by 0 bases, 11 bases remained unmatched. The CDR3 covers 18 residues. This sequence originates from a man aged 35 to 55 in good health and CMV-seropositive. Sequencing was done on a sample of PBMCs. V and J are TRBV15 and TRBJ2-7; TRBD2 matches at 10 bases. In DNA form, the CDR3 reads TGTGCCACCAGCAGGGGCATTGGACTAGCGGAGAGCTCCTACGAGCAGTACTTC. Amino acid sequence: CATSRGIGLAESSYEQYF.